This T cell receptor beta chain was found in a study of PD-1 blockade in classical Hodgkin lymphoma. Across the study: It was nivolumab at 3 mg/kg, given intravenously every 2 weeks, that patients received.

This CDR3 region has 12 residues. Findings and caveats of the study: At baseline, newly diagnosed patients reportedly showed less TCR diversity than healthy donors. Complete responders showed a baseline diversity that resembled the diversity of newly diagnosed patients. Whereas CD4+ TCR diversity had risen significantly by C4D1, CD8+ TCR diversity had not.

This clone was found a few times. Its specificity is unknown. In every patient, relapse followed autologous stem cell transplantation, while exposure to brentuximab vedotin differed. Produced via immunoSEQ multiplex PCR; TCRdb's table is partial and in-frame only. The sample yields about 30,000 clones, 70% to 75% seen once. The TCR was taken from a human donor with classical Hodgkin lymphoma. The input for sequencing was peripheral blood mononuclear cells (PBMCs), taken before the second cycle of nivolumab. V usage is TRBV12-2 and J usage is TRBJ2-1; the table calls TRBD2, which could not be checked here. TRBV12-2 is a known pseudogene. This CDR3 reads CASRLRGGGSFF. DNA of the CDR3: TGTGCAAGTCGCTTGAGGGGCGGGGGGTCCTTCTTC.